This section outlines one T cell receptor beta chain sequence together with its context. The antigen is not known. Germline-derived CDR1 and CDR2 are SGHNT and YYREEE (reference sequence). Deletions cut 2 bases from V and 10 bases from J, with 16 bases between. This CDR3 is built from 14 residues. The study ran the assay at deep level. The method was immunoSEQ multiplex PCR; TCRdb's version includes in-frame clones alone and lacks a portion of them. The sample lists about 2.5 million clones, under 95% occurring once. These data belong to a study of shared clonotypes between healthy human individuals. Study-wide findings and caveats: When compared with the clonotypes that were shared by all four sorted-subset donors, the non-shared clonotypes turned out to have lower generation probabilities.

Sequencing was performed on naive CD4+ T cells from PBMCs. Specified subset: CD45RA+ positively selected. This receptor was obtained from a man aged 18-30 years in good health. Some clones in this sample may be carry-over from other donors' samples. The rearrangement uses TRBV5-4 and TRBJ2-1; D is unresolved. CDR3 sequence: CASSFSVPTEEQFF. The CDR3 bases are TGTGCCAGCAGCTTCTCGGTCCCAACCGAGGAGCAGTTCTTC.